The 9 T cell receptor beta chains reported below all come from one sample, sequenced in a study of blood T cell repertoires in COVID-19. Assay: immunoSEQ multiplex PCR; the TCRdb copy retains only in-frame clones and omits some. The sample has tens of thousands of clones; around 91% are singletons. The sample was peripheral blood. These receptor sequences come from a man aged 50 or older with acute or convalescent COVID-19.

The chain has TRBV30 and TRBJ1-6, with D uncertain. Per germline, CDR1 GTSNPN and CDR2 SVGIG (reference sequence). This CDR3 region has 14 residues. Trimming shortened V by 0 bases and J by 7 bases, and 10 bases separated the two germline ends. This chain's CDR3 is CAWSVMTENSPLHF. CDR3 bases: TGTGCCTGGAGTGTAATGACTGAAAATTCACCCCTCCACTTT.

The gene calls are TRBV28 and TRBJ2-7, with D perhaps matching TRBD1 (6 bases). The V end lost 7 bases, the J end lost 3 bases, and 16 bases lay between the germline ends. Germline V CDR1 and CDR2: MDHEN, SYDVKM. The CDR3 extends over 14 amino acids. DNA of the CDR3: TGTGCCAGCAAAATCAGGGGCAGCTTCTACGAGCAGTACTTC. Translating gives CASKIRGSFYEQYF.

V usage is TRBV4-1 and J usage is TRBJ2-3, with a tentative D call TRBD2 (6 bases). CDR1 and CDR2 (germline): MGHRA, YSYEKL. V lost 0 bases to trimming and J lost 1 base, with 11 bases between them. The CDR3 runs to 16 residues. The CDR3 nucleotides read TGCGCCAGCAGCCAAGACCCGGGAGCGGGCACAGATACGCAGTATTTT. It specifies CASSQDPGAGTDTQYF.

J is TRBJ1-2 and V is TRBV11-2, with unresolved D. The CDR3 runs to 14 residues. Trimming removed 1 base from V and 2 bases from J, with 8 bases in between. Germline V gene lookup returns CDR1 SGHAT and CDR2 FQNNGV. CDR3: CASSLGLENYGYTF. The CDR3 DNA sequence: TGTGCCAGCAGCTTAGGTTTGGAGAACTATGGCTACACCTTC.

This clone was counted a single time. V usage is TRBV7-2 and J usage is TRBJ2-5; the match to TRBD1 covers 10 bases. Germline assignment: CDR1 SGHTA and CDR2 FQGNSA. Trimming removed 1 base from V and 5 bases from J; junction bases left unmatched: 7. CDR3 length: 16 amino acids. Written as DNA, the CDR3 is TGTGCCAGCAGCTTAGGTGGGACAGGGGTGTTTGAGACCCAGTACTTC. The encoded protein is CASSLGGTGVFETQYF.

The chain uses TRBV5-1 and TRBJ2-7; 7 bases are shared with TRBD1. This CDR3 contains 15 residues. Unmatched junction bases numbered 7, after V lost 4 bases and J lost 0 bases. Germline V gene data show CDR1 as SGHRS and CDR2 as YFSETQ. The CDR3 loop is CASSASGTASYEQYF. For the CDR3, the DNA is TGCGCCAGCAGCGCCTCCGGGACAGCCTCCTACGAGCAGTACTTC.

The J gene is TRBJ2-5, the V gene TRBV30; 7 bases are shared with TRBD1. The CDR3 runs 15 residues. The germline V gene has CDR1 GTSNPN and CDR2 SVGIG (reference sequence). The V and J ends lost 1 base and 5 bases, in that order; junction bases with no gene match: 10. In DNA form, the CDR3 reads TGTGCCTGGAGTGCACAGACAGGGTATAGGGAGACCCAGTACTTC. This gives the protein CAWSAQTGYRETQYF.

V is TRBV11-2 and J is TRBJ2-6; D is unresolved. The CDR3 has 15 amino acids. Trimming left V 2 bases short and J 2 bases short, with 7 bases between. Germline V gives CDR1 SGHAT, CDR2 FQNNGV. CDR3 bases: TGTGCCAGCAGCTTATTTACTCCTGGGGCCAACGTCCTGACTTTC. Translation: CASSLFTPGANVLTF. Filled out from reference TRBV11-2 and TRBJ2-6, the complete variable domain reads EAGVAQSPRYKIIEKRQSVAFWCNPISGHATLYWYQQILGQGPKLLIQFQNNGVVDDSQLPKDRFSAERLKGVDSTLKIQPAKLEDSAVYLCASSLFTPGANVLTFGAGSRLTVL.

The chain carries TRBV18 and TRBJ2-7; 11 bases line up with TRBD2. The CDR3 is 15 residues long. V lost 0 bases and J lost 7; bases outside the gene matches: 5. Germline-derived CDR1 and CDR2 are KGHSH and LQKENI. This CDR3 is CASSPPWTSGSEQYF. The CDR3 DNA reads TGTGCCAGCTCACCACCCTGGACTAGCGGGTCGGAGCAGTACTTC.